This TCR beta chain was obtained from a study of Graves' ophthalmopathy and Graves' hyperthyroidism. V shed 6 bases and J shed 6 bases, with 17 bases lying between them. This CDR3 comprises 13 residues. Germline V lookup: CDR1 DFQATT, CDR2 SNEGSKA (reference sequence). Investigators amplified TCR beta CDR3 regions from RNA transcripts. Amplification began with first-round RT-PCR using HTBI primers, then second-round multiplex PCR was performed. MiXCR, applied by TCRdb to the multiplex PCR reads, yields one record per CDR3 protein. This sample yields 200,000 to 250,000 distinct CDR3 sequences, of which roughly 21% are seen a single time; around 45% belongs to the top ten. The table lists this clonotype with many counts.

The sample taken for sequencing was peripheral blood. This TCR was recovered from a woman aged 45 to 65 with Graves' ophthalmopathy. The rearrangement links TRBV20-1 to TRBJ1-1; D unresolved. CDR3 DNA sequence: TGCAGTGCGGAGAGACCGGGCGGAGCTGAAGCTTTCTTT. Amino acids: CSAERPGGAEAFF.